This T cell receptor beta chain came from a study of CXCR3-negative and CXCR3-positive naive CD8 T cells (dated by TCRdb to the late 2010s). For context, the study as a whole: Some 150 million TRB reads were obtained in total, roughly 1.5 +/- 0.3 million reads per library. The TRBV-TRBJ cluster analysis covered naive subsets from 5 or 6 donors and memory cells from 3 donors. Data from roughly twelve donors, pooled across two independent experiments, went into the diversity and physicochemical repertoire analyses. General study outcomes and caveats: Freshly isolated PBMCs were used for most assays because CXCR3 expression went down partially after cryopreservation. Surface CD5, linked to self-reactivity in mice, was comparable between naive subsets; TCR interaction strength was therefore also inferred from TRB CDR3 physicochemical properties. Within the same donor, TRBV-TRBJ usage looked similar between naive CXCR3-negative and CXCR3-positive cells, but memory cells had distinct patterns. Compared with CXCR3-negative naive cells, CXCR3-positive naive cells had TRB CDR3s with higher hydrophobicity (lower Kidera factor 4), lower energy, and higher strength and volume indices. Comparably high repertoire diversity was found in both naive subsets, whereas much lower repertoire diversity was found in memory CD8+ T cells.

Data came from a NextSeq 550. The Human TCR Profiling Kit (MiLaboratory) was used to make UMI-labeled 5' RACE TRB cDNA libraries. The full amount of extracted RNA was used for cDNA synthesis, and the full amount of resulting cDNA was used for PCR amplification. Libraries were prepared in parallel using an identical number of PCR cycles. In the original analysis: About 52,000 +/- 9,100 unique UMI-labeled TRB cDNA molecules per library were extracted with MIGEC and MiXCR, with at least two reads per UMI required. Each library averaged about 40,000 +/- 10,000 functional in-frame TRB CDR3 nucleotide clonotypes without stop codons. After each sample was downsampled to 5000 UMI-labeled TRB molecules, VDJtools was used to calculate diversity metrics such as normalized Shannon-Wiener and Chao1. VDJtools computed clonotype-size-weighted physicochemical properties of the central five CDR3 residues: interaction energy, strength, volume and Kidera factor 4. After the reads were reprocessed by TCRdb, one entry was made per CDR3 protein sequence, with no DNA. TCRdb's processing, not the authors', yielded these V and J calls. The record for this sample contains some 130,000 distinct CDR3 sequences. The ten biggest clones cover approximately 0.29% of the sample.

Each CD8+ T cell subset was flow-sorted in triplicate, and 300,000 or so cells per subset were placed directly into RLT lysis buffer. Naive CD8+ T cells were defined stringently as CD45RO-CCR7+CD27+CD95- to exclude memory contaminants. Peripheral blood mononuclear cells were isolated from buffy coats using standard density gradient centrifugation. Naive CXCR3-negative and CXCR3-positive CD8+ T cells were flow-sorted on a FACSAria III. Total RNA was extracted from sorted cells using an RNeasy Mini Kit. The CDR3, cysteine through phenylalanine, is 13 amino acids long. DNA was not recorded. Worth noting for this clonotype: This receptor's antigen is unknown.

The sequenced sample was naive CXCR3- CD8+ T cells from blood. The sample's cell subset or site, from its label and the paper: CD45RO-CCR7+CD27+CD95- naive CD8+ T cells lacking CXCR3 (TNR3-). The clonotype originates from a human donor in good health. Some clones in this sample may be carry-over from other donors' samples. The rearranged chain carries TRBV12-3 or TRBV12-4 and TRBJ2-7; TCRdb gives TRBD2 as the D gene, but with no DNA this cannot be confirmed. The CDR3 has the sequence CASSLDGSGEQYF.